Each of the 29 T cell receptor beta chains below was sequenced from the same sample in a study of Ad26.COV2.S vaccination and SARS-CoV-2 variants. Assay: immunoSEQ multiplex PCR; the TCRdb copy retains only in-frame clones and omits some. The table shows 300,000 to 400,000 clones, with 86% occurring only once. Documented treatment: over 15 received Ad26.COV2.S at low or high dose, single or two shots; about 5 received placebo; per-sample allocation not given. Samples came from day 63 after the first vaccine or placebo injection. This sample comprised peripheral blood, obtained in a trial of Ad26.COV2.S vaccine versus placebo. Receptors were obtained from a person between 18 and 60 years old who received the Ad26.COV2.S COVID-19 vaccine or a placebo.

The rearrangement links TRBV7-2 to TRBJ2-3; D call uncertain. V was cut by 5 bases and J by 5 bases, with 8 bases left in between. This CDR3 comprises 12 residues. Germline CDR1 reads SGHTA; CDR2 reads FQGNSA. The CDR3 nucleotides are TGTGCCAGCAGCCGGACGAGAGATACGCAGTATTTT. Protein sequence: CASSRTRDTQYF.

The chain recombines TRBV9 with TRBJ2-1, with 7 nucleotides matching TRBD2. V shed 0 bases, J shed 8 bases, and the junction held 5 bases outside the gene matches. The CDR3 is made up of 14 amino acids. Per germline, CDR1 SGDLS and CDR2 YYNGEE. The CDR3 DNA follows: TGTGCCAGCAGCGTAGAGTTGACTAGCCATGAGCAGTTCTTC. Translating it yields CASSVELTSHEQFF.

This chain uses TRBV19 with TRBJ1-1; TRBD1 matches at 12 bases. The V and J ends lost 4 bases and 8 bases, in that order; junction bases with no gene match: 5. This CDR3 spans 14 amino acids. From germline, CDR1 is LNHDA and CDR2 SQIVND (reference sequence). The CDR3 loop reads CASSRGQGASEAFF. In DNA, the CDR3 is TGTGCCAGTAGTAGGGGACAGGGGGCGTCGGAAGCTTTCTTT.

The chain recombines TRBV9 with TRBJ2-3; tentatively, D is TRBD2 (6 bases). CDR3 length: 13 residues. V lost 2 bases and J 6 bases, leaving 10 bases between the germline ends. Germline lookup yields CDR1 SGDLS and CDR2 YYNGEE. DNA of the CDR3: TGTGCCAGCAGCGTGGACTACGGGGATACGCAGTATTTT. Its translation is CASSVDYGDTQYF.

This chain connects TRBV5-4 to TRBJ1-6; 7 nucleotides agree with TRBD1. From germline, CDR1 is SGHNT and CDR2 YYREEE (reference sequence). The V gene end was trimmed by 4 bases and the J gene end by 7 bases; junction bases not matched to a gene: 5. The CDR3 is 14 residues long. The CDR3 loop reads CASSRGTENSPLHF. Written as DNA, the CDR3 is TGTGCCAGCAGCCGAGGGACAGAAAATTCACCCCTCCACTTT.

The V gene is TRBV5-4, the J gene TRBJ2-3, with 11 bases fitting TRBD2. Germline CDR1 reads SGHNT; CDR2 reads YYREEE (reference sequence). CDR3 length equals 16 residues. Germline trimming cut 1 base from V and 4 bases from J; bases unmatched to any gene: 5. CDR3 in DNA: TGTGCCAGCAGCTTGTCTAGCGGGAGGACCGCAGATACGCAGTATTTT. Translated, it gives CASSLSSGRTADTQYF.

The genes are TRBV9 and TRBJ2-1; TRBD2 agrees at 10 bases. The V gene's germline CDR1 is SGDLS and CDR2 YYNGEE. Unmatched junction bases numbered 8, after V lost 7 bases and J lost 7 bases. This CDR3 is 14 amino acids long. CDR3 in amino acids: CASGKTSGQNEQFF. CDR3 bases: TGTGCCAGCGGGAAGACTAGCGGGCAAAATGAGCAGTTCTTC.

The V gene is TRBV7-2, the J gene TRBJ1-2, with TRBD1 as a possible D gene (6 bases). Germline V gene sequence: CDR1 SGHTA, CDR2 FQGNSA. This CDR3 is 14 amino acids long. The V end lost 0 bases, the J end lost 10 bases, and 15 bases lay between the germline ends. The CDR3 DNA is TGTGCCAGCAGCTTAGCGGCGGGACAAGTACTCTACACCTTC. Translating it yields CASSLAAGQVLYTF. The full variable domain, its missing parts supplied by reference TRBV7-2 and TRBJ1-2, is GAGVSQSPSNKVTEKGKDVELRCDPISGHTALYWYRQSLGQGLEFLIYFQGNSAPDKSGLPSDRFSAERTGGSVSTLTIQRTQQEDSAVYLCASSLAAGQVLYTFGSGTRLTVV.

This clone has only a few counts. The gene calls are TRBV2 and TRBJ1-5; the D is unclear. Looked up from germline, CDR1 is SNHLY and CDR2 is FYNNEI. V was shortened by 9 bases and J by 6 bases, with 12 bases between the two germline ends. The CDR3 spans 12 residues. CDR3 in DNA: TGTGCCAGTACCGATGGGAGTCAGCCCCAGCATTTT. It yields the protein CASTDGSQPQHF. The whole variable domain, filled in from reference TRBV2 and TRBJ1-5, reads EPEVTQTPSHQVTQMGQEVILRCVPISNHLYFYWYRQILGQKVEFLVSFYNNEISEKSEIFDDQFSVERPDGSNFTLKIRSTKLEDSAMYFCASTDGSQPQHFGDGTRLSIL.

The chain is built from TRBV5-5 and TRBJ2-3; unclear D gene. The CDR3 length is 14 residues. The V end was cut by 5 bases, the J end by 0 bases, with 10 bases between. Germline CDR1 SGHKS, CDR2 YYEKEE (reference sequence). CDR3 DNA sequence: TGTGCCAGCAGGTACTTTACTAGCACAGATACGCAGTATTTT. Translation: CASRYFTSTDTQYF.

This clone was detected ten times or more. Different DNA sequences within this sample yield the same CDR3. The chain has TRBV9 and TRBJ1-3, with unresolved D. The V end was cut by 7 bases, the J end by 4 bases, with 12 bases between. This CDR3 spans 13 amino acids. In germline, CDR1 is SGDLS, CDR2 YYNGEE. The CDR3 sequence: CASSRGDGNTIYF. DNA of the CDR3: TGTGCCAGCTCCCGGGGAGACGGAAACACCATATATTTT.

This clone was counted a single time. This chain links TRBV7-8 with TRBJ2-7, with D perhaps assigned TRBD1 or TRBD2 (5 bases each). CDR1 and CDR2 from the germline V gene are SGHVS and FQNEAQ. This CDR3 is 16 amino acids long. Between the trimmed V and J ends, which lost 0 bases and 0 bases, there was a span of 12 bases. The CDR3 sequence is CASSLAIGTGSYEQYF. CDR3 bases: TGTGCCAGCAGCTTAGCAATTGGGACGGGCTCCTACGAGCAGTACTTC.

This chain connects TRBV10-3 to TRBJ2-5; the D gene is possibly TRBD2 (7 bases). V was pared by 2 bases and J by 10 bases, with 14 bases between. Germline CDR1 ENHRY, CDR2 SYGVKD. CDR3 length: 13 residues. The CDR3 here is CAISETEGGSQYF. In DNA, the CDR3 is TGTGCCATCAGTGAGACAGAGGGGGGGAGCCAGTACTTC.

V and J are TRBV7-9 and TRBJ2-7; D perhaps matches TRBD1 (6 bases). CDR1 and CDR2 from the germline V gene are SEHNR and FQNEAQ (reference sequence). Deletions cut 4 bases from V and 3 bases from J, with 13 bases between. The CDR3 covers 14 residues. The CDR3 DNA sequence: TGTGCCAGCAGCTCCCAAGGGGGAAACTACGAGCAGTACTTC. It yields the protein CASSSQGGNYEQYF.

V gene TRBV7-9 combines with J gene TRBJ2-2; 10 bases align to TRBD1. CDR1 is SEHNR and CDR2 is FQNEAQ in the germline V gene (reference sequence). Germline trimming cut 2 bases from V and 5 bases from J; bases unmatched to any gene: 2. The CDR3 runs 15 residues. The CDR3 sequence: CASSLRGQGTGELFF. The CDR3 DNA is TGTGCCAGCAGCTTAAGGGGACAGGGGACCGGGGAGCTGTTTTTT.

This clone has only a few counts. The CDR3 reads CASSQGTGTNSPLHF. The CDR3 nucleotides read TGCGCCAGCAGCCAAGGGACAGGGACGAATTCACCCCTCCACTTT. The chain links TRBV4-3 to TRBJ1-6; 8 nucleotides agree with TRBD1. The CDR3 sequence is 15 residues long. V gave up 1 base and J gave up 7 bases; unmatched junction bases: 3. The germline gives CDR1 LGHNA, CDR2 YSLEER.

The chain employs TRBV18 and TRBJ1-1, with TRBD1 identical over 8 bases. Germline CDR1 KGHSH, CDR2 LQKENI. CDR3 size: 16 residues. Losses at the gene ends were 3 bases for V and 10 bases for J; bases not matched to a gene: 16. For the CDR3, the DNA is TGTGCCAGCTCACCCGTCCCTGCGGAGGACAGGGTTGTAGCTTTCTTT. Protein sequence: CASSPVPAEDRVVAFF.

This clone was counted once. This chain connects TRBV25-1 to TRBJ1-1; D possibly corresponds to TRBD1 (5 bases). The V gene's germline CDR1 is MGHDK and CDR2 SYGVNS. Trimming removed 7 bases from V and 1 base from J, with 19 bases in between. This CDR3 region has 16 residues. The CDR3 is CASNPTNGGRNTEAFF. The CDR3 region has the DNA TGTGCCAGCAACCCGACAAACGGGGGACGGAACACTGAAGCTTTCTTT.

The CDR3 here is CASSPRLAGGRGETQYF. CDR3 sequence (DNA): TGTGCCAGCAGCCCTCGACTAGCGGGGGGCCGGGGAGAGACCCAGTACTTC. The chain carries TRBV7-2 and TRBJ2-5, with TRBD2 matching 13 bases. Germline CDR1 reads SGHTA; CDR2 reads FQGNSA. The trim removed 5 bases at V and 4 bases at J, leaving 10 bases unmatched. The CDR3 is 17 amino acids. The full variable domain, completed using reference TRBV7-2 and TRBJ2-5, is GAGVSQSPSNKVTEKGKDVELRCDPISGHTALYWYRQSLGQGLEFLIYFQGNSAPDKSGLPSDRFSAERTGGSVSTLTIQRTQQEDSAVYLCASSPRLAGGRGETQYFGPGTRLLVL.

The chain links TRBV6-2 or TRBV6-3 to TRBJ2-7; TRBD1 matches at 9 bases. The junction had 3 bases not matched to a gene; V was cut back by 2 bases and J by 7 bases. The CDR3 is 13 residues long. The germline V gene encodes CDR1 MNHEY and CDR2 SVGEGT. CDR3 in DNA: TGTGCCAGCAGTTACCACAGGGGGCGGGAGCAGTACTTC. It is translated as CASSYHRGREQYF.

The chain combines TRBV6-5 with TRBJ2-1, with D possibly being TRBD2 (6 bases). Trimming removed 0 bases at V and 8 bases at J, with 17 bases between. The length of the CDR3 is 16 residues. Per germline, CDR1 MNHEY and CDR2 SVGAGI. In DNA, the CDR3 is TGTGCCAGCAGTTACTCCCGCGGGGCGGGCCGCGATGAGCAGTTCTTC. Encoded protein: CASSYSRGAGRDEQFF.

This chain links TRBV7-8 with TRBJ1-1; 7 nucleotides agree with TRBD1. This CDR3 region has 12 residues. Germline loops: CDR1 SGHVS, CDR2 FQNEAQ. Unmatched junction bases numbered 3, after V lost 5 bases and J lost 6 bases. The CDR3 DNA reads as TGTGCCAGCAGCAACAGGGGCCCTGAAGCTTTCTTT. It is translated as CASSNRGPEAFF.

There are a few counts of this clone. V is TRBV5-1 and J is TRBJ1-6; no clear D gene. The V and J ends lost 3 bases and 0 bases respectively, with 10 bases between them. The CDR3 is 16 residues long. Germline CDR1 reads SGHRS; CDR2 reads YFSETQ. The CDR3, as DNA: TGCGCCAGCAGCTCCGTGACGAGCTCCTATAATTCACCCCTCCACTTT. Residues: CASSSVTSSYNSPLHF.

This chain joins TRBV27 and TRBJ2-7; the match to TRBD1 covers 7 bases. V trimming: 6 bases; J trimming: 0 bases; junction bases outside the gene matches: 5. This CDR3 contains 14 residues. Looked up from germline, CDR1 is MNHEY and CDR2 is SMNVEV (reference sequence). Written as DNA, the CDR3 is TGTGCCAGCAGGCAACAGGGGACCTCCTACGAGCAGTACTTC. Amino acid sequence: CASRQQGTSYEQYF.

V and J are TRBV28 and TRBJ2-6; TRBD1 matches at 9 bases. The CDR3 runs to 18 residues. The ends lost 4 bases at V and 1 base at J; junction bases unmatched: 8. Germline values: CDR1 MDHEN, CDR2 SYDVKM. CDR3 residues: CASSSGTGLRSGANVLTF. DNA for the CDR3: TGTGCCAGCAGTTCCGGGACAGGGTTGCGGTCTGGGGCCAACGTCCTGACTTTC.

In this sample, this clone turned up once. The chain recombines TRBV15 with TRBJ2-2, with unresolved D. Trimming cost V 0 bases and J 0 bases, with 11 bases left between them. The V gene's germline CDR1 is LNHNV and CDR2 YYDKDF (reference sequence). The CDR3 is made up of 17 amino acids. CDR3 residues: CATSRDLSATNTGELFF. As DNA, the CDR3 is TGTGCCACCAGCAGAGATTTGTCCGCTACGAACACCGGGGAGCTGTTTTTT.

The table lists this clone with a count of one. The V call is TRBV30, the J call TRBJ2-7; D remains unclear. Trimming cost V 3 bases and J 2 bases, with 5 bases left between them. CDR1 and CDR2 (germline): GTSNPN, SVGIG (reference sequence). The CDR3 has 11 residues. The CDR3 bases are TGTGCCTGGAGCCTCACCTACGAGCAGTACTTC. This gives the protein CAWSLTYEQYF.

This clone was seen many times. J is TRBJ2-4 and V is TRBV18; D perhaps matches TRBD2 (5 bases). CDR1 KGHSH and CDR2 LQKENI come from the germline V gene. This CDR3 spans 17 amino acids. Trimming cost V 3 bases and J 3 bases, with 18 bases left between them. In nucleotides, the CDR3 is TGTGCCAGCTCACCCGGGAAAGGTTCATGGGACAAAAACATTCAGTACTTC. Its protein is CASSPGKGSWDKNIQYF.

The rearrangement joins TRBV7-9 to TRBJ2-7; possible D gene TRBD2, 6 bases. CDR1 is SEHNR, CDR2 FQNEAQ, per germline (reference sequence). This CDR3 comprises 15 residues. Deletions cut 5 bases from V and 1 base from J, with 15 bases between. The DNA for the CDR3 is TGTGCCAGCAGCCTGCGGGGACTCGGATCCTACGAGCAGTACTTC. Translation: CASSLRGLGSYEQYF.